This entry lists 16 T cell receptor beta chains sequenced from one sample in a study of blood T cells in healthy people across ages. The use of a sample-barcoded 5' primer and a J-beta primer mix characterized a second PCR of about 7 to 12 cycles. In TCRdb, the 5' RACE reads were re-called with MiXCR into one record per CDR3 protein. The repertoire includes approximately 400,000 distinct CDR3 sequences, more than 45% of them detected once, and roughly 51% sits in the top ten. Sample: blood. The receptors derive from a man aged 60 to 69 in good health.

V and J are TRBV12-3 or TRBV12-4 and TRBJ2-7; D remains ambiguous. V was pared by 6 bases and J by 2 bases, with 14 bases between. The CDR3 length is 14 residues. The CDR3 coding sequence is TGTGCCAGCAGCGTTAGACACGGAACCTACGAGCAGTACTTC. It codes for CASSVRHGTYEQYF.

The chain joins TRBV7-9 to TRBJ1-2, with 8 bases matching TRBD1. CDR1 SEHNR and CDR2 FQNEAQ come from the germline V gene (reference sequence). Trimming at V came to 5 bases and at J to 8 bases, leaving 7 bases not matched to a gene. The CDR3 has 13 amino acids. The CDR3 protein is CASSVGAGGGYTF. As DNA, the CDR3 is TGTGCCAGCAGCGTAGGTGCAGGGGGCGGCTACACCTTC.

This chain uses TRBV7-2 with TRBJ2-7; the D call may be TRBD1 or TRBD2 (5 bases each). The CDR3 consists of 14 residues. The germline V and J ends were trimmed by 5 bases and 2 bases, with 13 bases remaining between them. Germline loops: CDR1 SGHTA, CDR2 FQGNSA. The CDR3: CASSPPTGPYEQYF. CDR3 bases: TGTGCCAGCAGCCCGCCGACGGGGCCCTACGAGCAGTACTTC.

V gene TRBV7-8 combines with J gene TRBJ1-1; D call uncertain. The CDR3 runs 12 residues. CDR1 and CDR2 (germline): SGHVS, FQNEAQ. Trimming removed 3 bases from V and 5 bases from J, with 7 bases in between. CDR3 residues: CASSFPGTEAFF. The DNA of the CDR3 is TGTGCCAGCAGCTTTCCGGGGACTGAAGCTTTCTTT.

To note about this clonotype: Relative to the germline gene, one junction end is altered; a read error may explain this. The chain has TRBV5-1 and TRBJ2-5, with 7 bases fitting TRBD1. The CDR3 runs to 13 residues. From germline, CDR1 is SGHRS and CDR2 YFSETQ. The CDR3 region is CASSGTGVEAQYF. In DNA form, the CDR3 reads TGCGCCAGCAGCGGAACAGGGGTAGAGGCCCAGTACTTC.

Only a few counts were recorded for this clonotype. The genes are TRBV7-2 and TRBJ2-3; a weak D match, TRBD2 (7 bases). The CDR3 length is 16 residues. Germline V CDR1 and CDR2: SGHTA, FQGNSA. V lost 5 bases, J lost 6 bases, and 21 bases lay in between. The CDR3 DNA sequence: TGTGCCAGCAGCCCGGGGGGAACAGGGATGGGGGATACGCAGTATTTT. The encoded protein is CASSPGGTGMGDTQYF.

This clonotype turned up a few times. The chain carries TRBV2 and TRBJ2-5, with 12 bases that match TRBD2. V was pared by 4 bases and J by 2 bases, with 2 bases of the junction left unmatched. Germline-derived CDR1 and CDR2 are SNHLY and FYNNEI. The CDR3 is 15 amino acids. In DNA, the CDR3 is TGTGCCAGCAGTGGTCTAGCGGGGGGGCAAGAGACCCAGTACTTC. Protein: CASSGLAGGQETQYF.

This chain joins TRBV3-1 and TRBJ2-4; possibly TRBD2 for D (7 bases). CDR3 length equals 17 residues. V shed 1 base and J shed 1 base, with 14 bases lying between them. Germline CDR1 is LGHDT and CDR2 is YNNKEL (reference sequence). CDR3 sequence: CASSQGEGGVAKNIQYF. The CDR3 nucleotides read TGTGCCAGCAGCCAAGGGGAGGGGGGGGTCGCCAAAAACATTCAGTACTTC.

This clonotype was seen only a few times. This chain connects TRBV10-3 to TRBJ2-3; TRBD2 matches 14 bases. Per germline, CDR1 ENHRY and CDR2 SYGVKD. The CDR3 is made up of 18 amino acids. V shed 9 bases and J 7 bases; nucleotides not matched to a gene: 18. In DNA form, the CDR3 reads TGTGCCATTCGAGGGTCGGAGGGACTAGCGGGGGAACTTAATACGCAGTATTTT. Translation: CAIRGSEGLAGELNTQYF.

The chain links TRBV4-3 to TRBJ2-4; TRBD1 matches 8 bases. The better agreement between TRBJ2-7 and the DNA end casts doubt on the J call. The CDR3 consists of 14 residues. CDR1 is LGHNA and CDR2 is YSLEER in the germline V gene. The CDR3 protein is CASSQRTGLYEQYF. In DNA, the CDR3 is TGCGCCAGCAGCCAGAGGACAGGGCTCTACGAGCAGTACTTC.

V and J are TRBV12-3 or TRBV12-4 and TRBJ2-3; TRBD1 might be the D (5 bases). Trimming left V 5 bases short and J 1 base short, with 13 bases between. The CDR3 contains 15 residues. The CDR3 sequence: CASSDDRLGTDTQYF. The CDR3 DNA follows: TGTGCCAGCAGTGACGACAGACTGGGCACAGATACGCAGTATTTT.

V is TRBV4-1 and J is TRBJ2-5; D is possibly TRBD2 (7 bases). The V end was cut by 0 bases, the J end by 4 bases, with 18 bases between. The germline CDR1 and CDR2 sequences are MGHRA and YSYEKL. The CDR3 has 17 amino acids. The CDR3 region has the DNA TGCGCCAGCAGCCAAGATGTAGGGGGGGGTGGGAGAGAGACCCAGTACTTC. It is translated as CASSQDVGGGGRETQYF.

This rearrangement joins TRBV7-2 to TRBJ1-5, with TRBD1 as a possible D gene (6 bases). Trimming left V 5 bases short and J 1 base short, with 12 bases between. The germline V gene has CDR1 SGHTA and CDR2 FQGNSA. The CDR3 is 15 residues long. In DNA form, the CDR3 reads TGTGCCAGCAGCGCGACAGGTCGCAGCAATCAGCCCCAGCATTTT. Translation gives CASSATGRSNQPQHF.

There are many counts of this clonotype. The rearrangement joins TRBV12-3 or TRBV12-4 to TRBJ2-5; D is ambiguous. V lost 7 bases and J 4 bases, leaving 7 bases between the germline ends. This CDR3 comprises 11 residues. The CDR3 DNA is TGTGCCAGCAACCGGTTAGAGACCCAGTACTTC. Its translation is CASNRLETQYF.

The CDR3 region has the DNA TGTGCCAGCAGTCACAGGGGAGACCAGCCCCAGCATTTT. This sequence encodes CASSHRGDQPQHF. V is TRBV6-6 and J is TRBJ1-5; 7 bases agree with TRBD1. The germline gives CDR1 MNHNY, CDR2 SVGAGI (reference sequence). Trimming removed 5 bases from V and 7 bases from J; junction bases left unmatched: 5. The CDR3 runs 13 residues.

This clonotype was picked up one time. V and J are TRBV11-3 and TRBJ2-1; TRBD2 aligns across 9 bases. The CDR3 extends over 16 amino acids. Trimming at V came to 4 bases and at J to 0 bases, leaving 4 bases not matched to a gene. Germline assignment: CDR1 SGHNT and CDR2 YENEEA. The CDR3 loop reads CASSYRLAVSYNEQFF. CDR3 sequence (DNA): TGTGCCAGCAGCTACCGACTAGCGGTCTCCTACAATGAGCAGTTCTTC.